One and the same sample provided the 32 T cell receptor beta chains below, sequenced in a study of shared clonotypes between healthy human individuals. The protocol was immunoSEQ multiplex PCR, while the TCRdb copy is restricted to in-frame clones and leaves out a portion. The sample carries 600,000 or so clones, roughly 98% recorded once. Naive CD8 cells lacked CD45RO, underwent positive selection for CCR7 and left out terminally differentiated effector memory CD45RA+ cells. Sequenced input: naive CD8+ T cells sorted from blood. The source of these receptors is a man aged 25-45 years in good health.

The chain employs TRBV15 and TRBJ1-5; D is uncertain. CDR1 LNHNV and CDR2 YYDKDF come from the germline V gene (reference sequence). The CDR3 contains 13 residues. The V end lost 3 bases, the J end lost 1 base, and 4 bases lay between the germline ends. The chain's CDR3 is CATSSGSNQPQHF. For the CDR3, the DNA is TGTGCCACCAGCAGCGGCAGCAATCAGCCCCAGCATTTT.

This chain joins TRBV11-2 and TRBJ2-1; tentatively, D is TRBD1 or TRBD2 (5 bases each). The germline gives CDR1 SGHAT, CDR2 FQNNGV. Trimming took off 0 bases at V and 0 bases at J, with 9 bases between the two ends. The CDR3 runs 16 residues. The CDR3 bases are TGTGCCAGCAGCTTAGACGCAGGGAGCTCCTACAATGAGCAGTTCTTC. Translating gives CASSLDAGSSYNEQFF.

The chain combines TRBV2 with TRBJ2-1; 8 positions match TRBD2. After removal of 6 bases from V and 0 bases from J, the junction contained 13 bases not matched to a gene. CDR3 length equals 18 residues. Germline loops: CDR1 SNHLY, CDR2 FYNNEI. CDR3 bases: TGTGCCAGCAGGAAAGGAGGGCTAGCGGGCAGCTCCTACAATGAGCAGTTCTTC. It yields the protein CASRKGGLAGSSYNEQFF. The full variable domain, rest sourced from reference TRBV2 and TRBJ2-1, is EPEVTQTPSHQVTQMGQEVILRCVPISNHLYFYWYRQILGQKVEFLVSFYNNEISEKSEIFDDQFSVERPDGSNFTLKIRSTKLEDSAMYFCASRKGGLAGSSYNEQFFGPGTRLTVL.

This chain connects TRBV21-1 to TRBJ1-2. TRBV21-1 is shown as a pseudogene. The length of the CDR3 is 14 residues. This CDR3 is CATRPEGIGYGYTF. The CDR3 DNA reads as TGTGCCACCCGTCCCGAGGGGATCGGCTATGGCTACACCTTC.

J is TRBJ1-6 and V is TRBV11-2; TRBD1 agrees at 7 bases. V shed 1 base, J shed 5 bases, and the junction held 8 bases outside the gene matches. The CDR3 consists of 17 residues. Germline V gene lookup returns CDR1 SGHAT and CDR2 FQNNGV. CDR3 sequence: CASSLVFRDRHNSPLHF. The CDR3 DNA reads TGTGCCAGCAGCTTAGTATTTCGGGACAGACATAATTCACCCCTCCACTTT. Based on the CDR3 plus reference TRBV11-2 and TRBJ1-6, the full variable domain is EAGVAQSPRYKIIEKRQSVAFWCNPISGHATLYWYQQILGQGPKLLIQFQNNGVVDDSQLPKDRFSAERLKGVDSTLKIQPAKLEDSAVYLCASSLVFRDRHNSPLHFGNGTRLTVT.

V gene TRBV27 combines with J gene TRBJ2-1, with a tentative D call TRBD2 (6 bases). This CDR3 spans 15 amino acids. The germline V gene encodes CDR1 MNHEY and CDR2 SMNVEV (reference sequence). With 5 bases removed from V and 6 bases from J, the gap between germline ends came to 17 bases. The chain's CDR3 is CASSRTLGLANEQFF. The CDR3 nucleotides read TGTGCCAGCAGTCGAACTTTGGGACTCGCCAATGAGCAGTTCTTC.

This chain links TRBV29-1 with TRBJ2-2, with D perhaps TRBD1 or TRBD2 (5 bases each). The length of the CDR3 is 13 residues. V was shortened by 4 bases and J by 2 bases, with 8 bases between the two germline ends. Germline assignment: CDR1 SQVTM and CDR2 ANQGSEA. Here the CDR3 reads CSVGRDNTGELFF. CDR3 in DNA: TGCAGCGTTGGAAGGGACAACACCGGGGAGCTGTTTTTT.

In this sample, this clone turned up once. This chain links TRBV5-1 with TRBJ2-2, with 8 bases fitting TRBD2. The V and J ends lost 4 bases and 5 bases, in that order; junction bases with no gene match: 13. Germline-derived CDR1 and CDR2 are SGHRS and YFSETQ. CDR3 length equals 17 residues. CDR3 sequence reads: CASSPPRSGSGTGELFF. The CDR3 DNA follows: TGCGCCAGCAGCCCCCCTCGGAGCGGGAGTGGTACCGGGGAGCTGTTTTTT.

The chain carries TRBV5-5 and TRBJ2-1; TRBD2 agrees at 8 bases. The CDR3 is 19 amino acids. Germline V CDR1 and CDR2: SGHKS, YYEKEE (reference sequence). V lost 7 bases, J lost 5 bases, and 23 bases stayed unmatched. The CDR3 protein is CASGFVPSVAGNLNNEQFF. DNA for the CDR3: TGTGCCAGCGGATTTGTCCCTAGCGTAGCGGGGAATTTGAACAATGAGCAGTTCTTC. The whole variable domain, remainder taken from reference TRBV5-5 and TRBJ2-1, is DAGVTQSPTHLIKTRGQQVTLRCSPISGHKSVSWYQQVLGQGPQFIFQYYEKEERGRGNFPDRFSARQFPNYSSELNVNALLLGDSALYLCASGFVPSVAGNLNNEQFFGPGTRLTVL.

The rearrangement joins TRBV7-3 to TRBJ2-3; D possibly uses TRBD1 or TRBD2 (5 bases each). This CDR3 region has 15 residues. Trimming stripped 6 bases from V and 0 bases from J, with 13 bases between. Germline values: CDR1 SGHTA, CDR2 FQGTGA. The CDR3 reads CASSPRDLSTDTQYF. In DNA form, the CDR3 reads TGTGCCAGCAGTCCCCGGGACCTTAGCACAGATACGCAGTATTTT.

The CDR3 region is CATSRDQGTEAFF. CDR3 sequence (DNA): TGTGCCACCAGCAGAGACCAGGGAACTGAAGCTTTCTTT. The chain links TRBV15 to TRBJ1-1; D possibly corresponds to TRBD1 (5 bases). The CDR3 runs 13 residues. V was shortened by 0 bases and J by 5 bases, with 7 bases between the two germline ends. Germline CDR1 and CDR2: LNHNV and YYDKDF (reference sequence).

The gene calls are TRBV28 and TRBJ1-5; 7 nucleotides align to TRBD1. CDR1 and CDR2 from the germline V gene are MDHEN and SYDVKM. This CDR3 spans 16 amino acids. V lost 6 bases to trimming and J lost 0 bases; unmatched junction nucleotides: 8. The CDR3 here is CASRITTGDSNQPQHF. The CDR3 nucleotides read TGTGCCAGCAGAATTACCACAGGGGATAGCAATCAGCCCCAGCATTTT.

The chain couples TRBV6-5 to TRBJ2-7, with 10 bases that match TRBD1. The CDR3 is 14 amino acids. V lost 2 bases, J lost 2 bases, and 0 bases stayed unmatched. CDR1 and CDR2 (germline): MNHEY, SVGAGI. CDR3 DNA: TGTGCCAGCAGTTACGGGACAGGGGCCTACGAGCAGTACTTC. It translates to CASSYGTGAYEQYF.

This rearrangement joins TRBV4-1 to TRBJ1-1; no clear D gene. Trimming cost V 0 bases and J 3 bases, with 11 bases left between them. Germline V gene sequence: CDR1 MGHRA, CDR2 YSYEKL. The CDR3 covers 15 residues. The chain's CDR3 is CASSQDPRVDTEAFF. In DNA, the CDR3 is TGCGCCAGCAGCCAAGATCCGAGAGTGGACACTGAAGCTTTCTTT.

As to this clone: The sample has other DNA sequences that encode this CDR3 too. The V gene is TRBV2, the J gene TRBJ2-7; D is ambiguous. Trimming left V 4 bases short and J 2 bases short, with 3 bases between. The germline V gene has CDR1 SNHLY and CDR2 FYNNEI. The CDR3 is 11 amino acids. Here the CDR3 reads CASSGTYEQYF. The DNA for the CDR3 is TGTGCCAGCAGTGGGACCTACGAGCAGTACTTC.

This chain joins TRBV7-9 and TRBJ1-3, with D uncertain. This CDR3 is built from 14 residues. Trimming took off 1 base at V and 3 bases at J, with 7 bases between the two ends. Germline CDR1 and CDR2: SEHNR and FQNEAQ (reference sequence). The CDR3 bases are TGTGCCAGCAGCTTAGAAACGGTTGGAAACACCATATATTTT. As protein: CASSLETVGNTIYF.

This chain's CDR3 is CASSVVWDDAEAFF. Here the CDR3 DNA reads TGTGCCAGCAGCGTAGTGTGGGACGACGCTGAAGCTTTCTTT. The chain couples TRBV9 to TRBJ1-1; D might be TRBD1 (5 bases). Trimming left V 0 bases short and J 6 bases short, with 12 bases between. The CDR3 is made up of 14 amino acids. Germline loops: CDR1 SGDLS, CDR2 YYNGEE. Using reference TRBV9 and TRBJ1-1 for the parts outside the CDR3, the full variable domain is DSGVTQTPKHLITATGQRVTLRCSPRSGDLSVYWYQQSLDQGLQFLIQYYNGEERAKGNILERFSAQQFPDLHSELNLSSLELGDSALYFCASSVVWDDAEAFFGQGTRLTVV.

The genes are TRBV29-1 and TRBJ2-1; 8 nucleotides match TRBD2. J gave up 3 bases and V 6 bases, and 7 bases lay outside the gene matches. The germline V gene encodes CDR1 SQVTM and CDR2 ANQGSEA. The CDR3 is made up of 14 amino acids. The CDR3 region has the DNA TGCAGCGTAAAAGCGGGAGAATTCTACAATGAGCAGTTCTTC. It specifies CSVKAGEFYNEQFF.

This chain joins TRBV27 and TRBJ2-1; D is possibly TRBD2 (6 bases). This CDR3 has 16 residues. The ends were cut back, 0 bases at V and 2 bases at J, with 11 bases in the middle. Germline CDR1 MNHEY, CDR2 SMNVEV (reference sequence). CDR3 sequence (DNA): TGTGCCAGCAGTTTATCTTCCGGGGGACCCTACAATGAGCAGTTCTTC. This translates into CASSLSSGGPYNEQFF.

This clone was recorded once. This rearrangement joins TRBV5-1 to TRBJ2-7; TRBD2 agrees at 9 bases. The V segment lost 7 bases and the J segment 5 bases; nucleotides outside the gene matches: 7. From germline, CDR1 is SGHRS and CDR2 YFSETQ. The length of the CDR3 is 13 residues. The CDR3 spells CASREREANEQYF. The CDR3 DNA is TGCGCCAGCCGGGAGCGGGAGGCAAACGAGCAGTACTTC.

The chain links TRBV27 to TRBJ2-2; D is ambiguous. The germline CDR1 and CDR2 sequences are MNHEY and SMNVEV (reference sequence). The CDR3 is made up of 14 amino acids. The V and J ends lost 5 bases and 5 bases respectively, with 12 bases between them. The CDR3 is CASSNFIETGELFF. In DNA form, the CDR3 reads TGTGCCAGCAGTAACTTCATCGAGACCGGGGAGCTGTTTTTT.

The rearrangement uses TRBV9 and TRBJ2-1, with no clear D. CDR1 is SGDLS and CDR2 is YYNGEE in the germline V gene. The CDR3 has 14 residues. V was shortened by 4 bases and J by 10 bases, with 18 bases between the two germline ends. The CDR3 here is CASSPDLALREQFF. DNA for the CDR3: TGTGCCAGCAGCCCAGACTTAGCTTTGCGGGAGCAGTTCTTC.

This chain connects TRBV2 to TRBJ2-5; a possible D gene is TRBD2 (5 bases). Germline V gives CDR1 SNHLY, CDR2 FYNNEI. V was clipped by 6 bases and J by 2 bases, with 19 bases between them. CDR3 length equals 16 residues. Here the CDR3 reads CASSDPSNREQETQYF. Here the CDR3 DNA reads TGTGCCAGCAGCGACCCCAGCAACCGGGAACAAGAGACCCAGTACTTC.

The chain couples TRBV27 to TRBJ2-7; tentatively, D is TRBD2 (5 bases). The germline CDR1 and CDR2 sequences are MNHEY and SMNVEV (reference sequence). The CDR3 runs 15 residues. The V gene lost 1 base and the J gene lost 5 bases, with 15 bases spanning the gap. DNA for the CDR3: TGTGCCAGCAGTTTATTCCCCGCGGGCTACGACGAGCAGTACTTC. As protein: CASSLFPAGYDEQYF.

This clone was observed a single time. The CDR3 sequence: CASSITGGPLGEQYF. CDR3 coding DNA: TGTGCCAGTAGTATAACGGGAGGGCCCCTCGGCGAGCAGTACTTC. This chain connects TRBV19 to TRBJ2-7; 8 nucleotides match TRBD2. J was trimmed by 6 bases and V by 2 bases; bases with no gene match: 9. This CDR3 comprises 15 residues. Germline values: CDR1 LNHDA, CDR2 SQIVND (reference sequence).

V usage is TRBV14 and J usage is TRBJ2-3; 12 bases are a match to TRBD2. The ends lost 0 bases at V and 5 bases at J; junction bases unmatched: 9. This CDR3 region has 18 residues. CDR1 and CDR2 (germline): SGHDN, FVKESK. The CDR3 nucleotides are TGTGCCAGCAGCCAAGATCTGCCTAGCGGGAGGGTCGGAGATACGCAGTATTTT. Translating it yields CASSQDLPSGRVGDTQYF. The variable domain in full, completed from reference TRBV14 and TRBJ2-3, reads EAGVTQFPSHSVIEKGQTVTLRCDPISGHDNLYWYRRVMGKEIKFLLHFVKESKQDESGMPNNRFLAERTGGTYSTLKVQPAELEDSGVYFCASSQDLPSGRVGDTQYFGPGTRLTVL.

The rearrangement uses TRBV5-1 and TRBJ2-7; 8 positions agree with TRBD2. V shed 3 bases, J shed 7 bases, and the junction held 12 bases outside the gene matches. Germline V gene sequence: CDR1 SGHRS, CDR2 YFSETQ. The CDR3 has 15 residues. The CDR3 loop reads CASSSTPGLDYEQYF. The CDR3 nucleotides read TGCGCCAGCAGCTCGACCCCGGGACTAGATTATGAGCAGTACTTC.

The CDR3 nucleotides read TGTGCCAGTAGTATAACCCCCGCAGGGGTGGGCAATGAGCAGTTCTTC. Its translation: CASSITPAGVGNEQFF. The J gene is TRBJ2-1, the V gene TRBV19; a weak D match, TRBD1 (6 bases). Per germline, CDR1 LNHDA and CDR2 SQIVND (reference sequence). This CDR3 spans 16 amino acids. V was shortened by 2 bases and J by 6 bases, with 17 bases between the two germline ends.

This chain links TRBV7-2 with TRBJ2-1; tentatively, D is TRBD1 or TRBD2 (5 bases each). There are 15 residues in the CDR3. Trimming left V 7 bases short and J 8 bases short, with 21 bases between. CDR1 and CDR2 (germline): SGHTA, FQGNSA. The CDR3 nucleotides are TGTGCCAGCACCTACAGGAGGAATACTATAGATGAGCAGTTCTTC. Amino acid sequence: CASTYRRNTIDEQFF.

J is TRBJ2-5 and V is TRBV7-9; no reliable D call. This CDR3 contains 12 residues. Trimming took 1 base from V and 1 from J, leaving 1 base between them. Germline V CDR1 and CDR2: SEHNR, FQNEAQ (reference sequence). CDR3 sequence reads: CASSLVQETQYF. The CDR3 region has the DNA TGTGCCAGCAGCTTAGTCCAAGAGACCCAGTACTTC.

The chain has TRBV6-1 and TRBJ2-1; D might be TRBD1 (5 bases). Trimming cost V 1 base and J 10 bases, with 14 bases left between them. From germline, CDR1 is MNHNS and CDR2 SASEGT. The CDR3 is 14 amino acids. CDR3: CASSEVVGVGEQFF. The CDR3, as DNA: TGTGCCAGCAGTGAAGTAGTAGGGGTCGGCGAGCAGTTCTTC.

The chain employs TRBV7-9 and TRBJ1-2, with a possible D match to TRBD1 (5 bases). This CDR3 contains 12 residues. Trimming cost V 5 bases and J 4 bases, with 8 bases left between them. Germline assignment: CDR1 SEHNR and CDR2 FQNEAQ (reference sequence). This CDR3 reads CASSIDSYGYTF. The CDR3, as DNA: TGTGCCAGCAGCATTGACAGCTATGGCTACACCTTC.